Listed here are 28 T cell receptor beta chains from one sample, sequenced in a study of post-analysis software for immune sequencing data. General study points: About five TRBV segments occurring more often in patients than controls included TRBV5-6, TRBV5-1 and TRBV20-1.

These receptors lack a known antigen. cDNA libraries for TCR beta contained unique molecular identifiers. TCRdb reanalysed the PCR reads using MiXCR and keeps one entry per CDR3 protein. The sample gives approximately 570,000 distinct CDR3 sequences, roughly 40% of which show up once; 1.5% to 2% is in the top ten. The sample comprised blood. Receptors were obtained from a girl aged 10-17 years with multiple sclerosis.

The chain couples TRBV6-6 to TRBJ2-3, with D maybe TRBD2 (6 bases). This CDR3 region has 14 residues. CDR1 is MNHNY, CDR2 SVGAGI, per germline (reference sequence). Trimming removed 4 bases at V and 2 bases at J, with 10 bases between. CDR3 sequence: CASSFRGDTDTQYF. The CDR3 nucleotides are TGTGCCAGCAGTTTTCGCGGGGACACAGATACGCAGTATTTT.

This clonotype has more than one count but fewer than ten. The chain recombines TRBV12-3 or TRBV12-4 with TRBJ2-1, with 7 bases that match TRBD2. The CDR3 has 15 amino acids. Unmatched junction bases numbered 10, after V lost 6 bases and J lost 5 bases. CDR3 protein: CASSPRGDGNNEQFF. In nucleotides, the CDR3 is TGTGCCAGCAGCCCCCGGGGGGACGGAAACAATGAGCAGTTCTTC.

The table lists this clonotype with a few counts. The DNA for the CDR3 is TGTGCCATCAGTGTCGAGGGAGACTACGAGCAGTACTTC. Translating gives CAISVEGDYEQYF. The chain couples TRBV10-3 to TRBJ2-7, with D perhaps TRBD2 (5 bases). Per the germline V gene, CDR1 is ENHRY and CDR2 is SYGVKD. There are 13 residues in the CDR3. V lost 4 bases and J 3 bases, leaving 10 bases between the germline ends.

The chain links TRBV7-3 to TRBJ2-7, with 7 bases lining up with TRBD2. Germline CDR1 reads SGHTA; CDR2 reads FQGTGA. CDR3 length: 14 residues. The V gene end was trimmed by 2 bases and the J gene end by 6 bases; junction bases not matched to a gene: 7. The CDR3 sequence is CASSLLGGNGEQYF. The CDR3 DNA is TGTGCCAGCAGCTTATTGGGGGGGAACGGCGAGCAGTACTTC.

This clonotype was seen a few times. The rearrangement uses TRBV29-1 and TRBJ2-5, with 9 nucleotides matching TRBD1. CDR1 is SQVTM and CDR2 is ANQGSEA in the germline V gene. Trimming took 6 bases from V and 3 from J; bases not matched to a gene: 5. The CDR3 contains 13 residues. DNA for the CDR3: TGCAGCGTATGGGGACAGGGAAAAGAGACCCAGTACTTC. It codes for CSVWGQGKETQYF.

This clonotype has only a few counts. The J gene is TRBJ2-1, the V gene TRBV11-1; 7 bases agree with TRBD2. The trim removed 5 bases at V and 2 bases at J, leaving 9 bases unmatched. CDR1 is SGHAT and CDR2 is FQDESV in the germline V gene (reference sequence). This CDR3 spans 16 amino acids. Here the CDR3 DNA reads TGTGCCAGCAGCCCCGTGGCTAGCGGTACCTACAATGAGCAGTTCTTC. Translation: CASSPVASGTYNEQFF.

The chain combines TRBV29-1 with TRBJ1-1; the match to TRBD1 covers 8 bases. The junction had 4 bases not matched to a gene; V was cut back by 6 bases and J by 1 base. CDR1 is SQVTM, CDR2 ANQGSEA, per germline. The CDR3 loop spans 13 amino acids. The CDR3 nucleotides read TGCAGCGTCAGGGGACAGGCGAACACTGAAGCTTTCTTT. It is translated as CSVRGQANTEAFF. Full variable domain (rest looked up from reference TRBV29-1 and TRBJ1-1): SAVISQKPSRDICQRGTSLTIQCQVDSQVTMMFWYRQQPGQSLTLIATANQGSEATYESGFVIDKFPISRPNLTFSTLTVSNMSPEDSSIYLCSVRGQANTEAFFGQGTRLTVV.

The sample holds one count of this clonotype. This chain joins TRBV6-5 and TRBJ2-1, with TRBD1 identical over 8 bases. The CDR3 covers 13 residues. Per germline, CDR1 MNHEY and CDR2 SVGAGI. The V and J ends lost 8 bases and 8 bases, in that order; junction bases with no gene match: 8. CDR3 amino acids: CASSGGAGDEQFF. The CDR3 coding sequence is TGTGCCAGCTCAGGGGGCGCAGGCGATGAGCAGTTCTTC.

This clonotype turned up a few times. The rearrangement uses TRBV12-3 or TRBV12-4 and TRBJ2-4; perhaps TRBD1 as D (5 bases). CDR3 length: 13 residues. Between the trimmed V and J ends, which lost 3 bases and 13 bases, there was a span of 16 bases. The CDR3 is CASSFEYGASQYF. The CDR3, as DNA: TGTGCCAGCAGTTTTGAGTATGGGGCGTCCCAGTACTTC.

J is TRBJ2-1 and V is TRBV3-1; perhaps TRBD1 as D (5 bases). This CDR3 has 13 residues. Germline CDR1 is LGHDT and CDR2 is YNNKEL (reference sequence). V was trimmed by 8 bases and J by 7 bases, leaving 15 bases between them. The CDR3 sequence is CASSLQGDNEQFF. DNA for the CDR3: TGTGCCAGCTCGCTCCAAGGGGATAATGAGCAGTTCTTC.

The chain uses TRBV12-3 or TRBV12-4 and TRBJ1-1; possible D gene TRBD1, 5 bases. The CDR3 consists of 13 residues. V lost 5 bases, J lost 7 bases, and 14 bases lay in between. In DNA form, the CDR3 reads TGTGCCAGCAGTATCTCCGAGGGGCTTGAAGCTTTCTTT. Translated, it gives CASSISEGLEAFF.

This clonotype was seen a few times. The chain couples TRBV12-3 or TRBV12-4 to TRBJ2-5; D might be TRBD2 (6 bases). The CDR3 is 17 amino acids. Trimming took off 5 bases at V and 5 bases at J, with 24 bases between the two ends. Here the CDR3 reads CASSPPPGTSRAETQYF. The CDR3 region has the DNA TGTGCCAGCAGTCCCCCCCCCGGGACTTCTCGGGCGGAGACCCAGTACTTC.

This chain connects TRBV11-1 to TRBJ2-1; 11 positions agree with TRBD2. Trimming cost V 4 bases and J 8 bases; bases outside gene matches: 7. This CDR3 comprises 15 residues. From germline, CDR1 is SGHAT and CDR2 FQDESV (reference sequence). CDR3: CASSSTSGGVDEQFF. The CDR3 DNA reads as TGTGCCAGCAGCTCCACTAGCGGGGGCGTCGATGAGCAGTTCTTC.

The V call is TRBV12-3 or TRBV12-4, the J call TRBJ1-2; D remains ambiguous. Trimming removed 6 bases at V and 3 bases at J, with 11 bases between. This CDR3 contains 13 residues. CDR3 nucleotide sequence: TGTGCCAGCAGCCTTGGACGGTACTATGGCTACACCTTC. Its protein is CASSLGRYYGYTF.

This clonotype turned up a few times. V is TRBV5-5 and J is TRBJ2-1; D gene ambiguous. Germline CDR1 SGHKS, CDR2 YYEKEE (reference sequence). Trimming shortened V by 1 base and J by 7 bases, and 9 bases separated the two germline ends. The CDR3 is made up of 13 amino acids. CDR3 sequence reads: CASSLPRLNEQFF. The DNA for the CDR3 is TGTGCCAGCAGCTTGCCCCGCTTGAATGAGCAGTTCTTC.

This clonotype occurred many times. CDR3 nucleotides: TGTGCCAGCACTCCGGGGACAGGAACCTACGAGCAGTACTTC. Translated: CASTPGTGTYEQYF. V gene TRBV12-3 or TRBV12-4 combines with J gene TRBJ2-7; 8 bases fit TRBD1. Trimming at V came to 7 bases and at J to 2 bases, leaving 7 bases not matched to a gene. This CDR3 region has 14 residues.

CDR3 DNA sequence: TGTGCCAGCAGCGCAAACAGGGGGGAGAGCACAGATACGCAGTATTTT. Translated: CASSANRGESTDTQYF. The chain is built from TRBV3-1 and TRBJ2-3; 8 positions agree with TRBD1. Looked up from germline, CDR1 is LGHDT and CDR2 is YNNKEL (reference sequence). This CDR3 region has 16 residues. V dropped 5 bases and J dropped 0; count of bases not matched to a gene: 7.

This clonotype has only a few counts. The chain recombines TRBV7-2 with TRBJ1-6; no clear D. The length of the CDR3 is 13 residues. The V gene's germline CDR1 is SGHTA and CDR2 FQGNSA. The V and J ends lost 1 base and 9 bases respectively, with 7 bases between them. For the CDR3, the DNA is TGTGCCAGCAGCTTAGGGAGGGTTTCACCCCTCCACTTT. Translated: CASSLGRVSPLHF.

This clonotype was found a few times. V usage is TRBV2 and J usage is TRBJ2-5; 10 bases line up with TRBD1. V lost 1 base, J lost 11 bases, and 7 bases stayed unmatched. The CDR3 length is 14 residues. Germline assignment: CDR1 SNHLY and CDR2 FYNNEI. This CDR3 reads CASSEGQGAGEQYF. CDR3 sequence (DNA): TGTGCCAGCAGTGAAGGACAGGGGGCAGGAGAGCAGTACTTC.

This clonotype was observed a single time. The chain links TRBV6-5 to TRBJ2-6; 8 positions agree with TRBD2. Germline V gives CDR1 MNHEY, CDR2 SVGAGI. The junction had 7 bases not matched to a gene; V was cut back by 4 bases and J by 2 bases. The CDR3 is made up of 17 amino acids. CDR3 in DNA: TGTGCCAGCAGTTTATTCCGGGGGGGGACTGGGGCCAACGTCCTGACTTTC. Amino acids: CASSLFRGGTGANVLTF.

This clonotype was seen only a few times. The chain carries TRBV6-1 and TRBJ1-2; D remains unclear. Germline CDR1 MNHNS, CDR2 SASEGT. V gave up 2 bases and J gave up 8 bases, with 12 bases separating them. The CDR3 is 13 amino acids. CDR3 sequence (DNA): TGTGCCAGCAGTGAATCGGGTAGCTACGGCTACACCTTC. Its protein is CASSESGSYGYTF.

The sample holds a few counts of this clonotype. J is TRBJ1-2 and V is TRBV13; 7 nucleotides agree with TRBD1. Germline V gene lookup returns CDR1 PRHDT and CDR2 FYEKMQ (reference sequence). The junction had 7 bases not matched to a gene; V was cut back by 5 bases and J by 7 bases. This CDR3 is built from 13 residues. The CDR3 bases are TGTGCCAGCAGCCGGCCGACAGGGAGTGGCTACACCTTC. Protein: CASSRPTGSGYTF.

This clonotype was picked up a small number of times. The V gene is TRBV9, the J gene TRBJ2-1; tentative D call: TRBD2 (6 bases). CDR3 length equals 15 residues. V was trimmed by 1 base and J by 4 bases, leaving 12 bases between them. CDR1 and CDR2 (germline): SGDLS, YYNGEE. CDR3 nucleotide sequence: TGTGCCAGCAGCGTATTGGGGGGACTGTACAATGAGCAGTTCTTC. Residues: CASSVLGGLYNEQFF.

The V and J genes are TRBV7-9 and TRBJ2-7, with D tentatively TRBD1 (6 bases). The CDR3 has 13 amino acids. Trimming pared 10 bases from V and 6 bases from J, leaving 19 bases between. The germline V gene has CDR1 SEHNR and CDR2 FQNEAQ (reference sequence). CDR3 residues: CATWSPSGVEQYF. DNA for the CDR3: TGTGCCACCTGGAGCCCCTCAGGGGTCGAGCAGTACTTC.

The chain employs TRBV4-1 and TRBJ2-5, with a weak D call TRBD1 (6 bases). The J call is uncertain, as TRBJ2-7 better fits the DNA end. The CDR3 has 15 amino acids. Germline assignment: CDR1 MGHRA and CDR2 YSYEKL. The CDR3 DNA reads as TGCGCCAGCAGCCAGAGGACAGAAATTACCTACGAGCAGTACTTC. This gives the protein CASSQRTEITYEQYF.

This clonotype has just a few counts. The V call is TRBV24-1, the J call TRBJ2-5, with 8 bases identical to TRBD1. Trimming cost V 7 bases and J 2 bases; bases outside gene matches: 2. CDR3 size: 13 residues. CDR1 is KGHDR, CDR2 SFDVKD, per germline. CDR3 DNA sequence: TGTGCCACCAGATGGGACAGGCAAGAGACCCAGTACTTC. This translates into CATRWDRQETQYF.

The chain uses TRBV12-3 or TRBV12-4 and TRBJ1-2, with 7 bases fitting TRBD1. V gave up 5 bases and J gave up 4 bases; unmatched junction bases: 7. The CDR3 spans 14 residues. CDR3 nucleotide sequence: TGTGCCAGCAGTCAACTTGGACAGGCCTATGGCTACACCTTC. Translating it yields CASSQLGQAYGYTF.

This chain connects TRBV5-1 to TRBJ2-6; a possible D gene is TRBD1 (6 bases). Deletions cut 2 bases from V and 2 bases from J, with 23 bases between. This CDR3 has 20 amino acids. CDR1 and CDR2 (germline): SGHRS, YFSETQ. The CDR3 protein is CASSFNSRDPRGPGANVLTF. CDR3 in DNA: TGCGCCAGCAGCTTTAATTCCCGGGATCCCAGGGGTCCTGGGGCCAACGTCCTGACTTTC.